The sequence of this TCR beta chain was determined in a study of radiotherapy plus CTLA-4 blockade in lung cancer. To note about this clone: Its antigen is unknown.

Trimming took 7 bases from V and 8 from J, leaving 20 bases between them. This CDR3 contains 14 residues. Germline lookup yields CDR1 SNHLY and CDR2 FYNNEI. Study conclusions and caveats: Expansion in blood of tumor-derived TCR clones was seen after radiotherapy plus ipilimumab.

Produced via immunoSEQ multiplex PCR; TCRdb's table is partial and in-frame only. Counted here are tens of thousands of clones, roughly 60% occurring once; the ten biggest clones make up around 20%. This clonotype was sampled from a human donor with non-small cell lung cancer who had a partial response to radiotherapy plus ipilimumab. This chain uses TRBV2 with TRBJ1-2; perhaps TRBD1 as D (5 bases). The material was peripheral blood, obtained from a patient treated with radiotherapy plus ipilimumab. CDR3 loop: CASNLGAEERGYTF. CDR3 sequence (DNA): TGTGCCAGCAACCTTGGGGCGGAAGAAAGAGGCTACACCTTC.